These 26 T cell receptor beta chains came from one sample sequenced in a study of blood T cell repertoires in COVID-19. Repertoires were generated with immunoSEQ multiplex PCR, while TCRdb's copy carries only in-frame clones and drops some. The repertoire holds 110,000 to 150,000 clones, around 90% seen once, with 1.5% to 1.9% in the top ten. The sample taken for sequencing was peripheral blood. Source of these receptors: an older woman with acute or convalescent COVID-19.

V is TRBV25-1 and J is TRBJ2-6, with D tentatively TRBD1 (6 bases). CDR3 length equals 17 residues. Trimming cost V 3 bases and J 2 bases, with 14 bases left between them. CDR1 is MGHDK, CDR2 SYGVNS, per germline. The CDR3 sequence is CASSDSGHRTGANVLTF. DNA of the CDR3: TGTGCCAGCAGTGACTCGGGACACCGGACTGGGGCCAACGTCCTGACTTTC.

CDR3 amino acids: CASSLLTRRAGANVLTF. The CDR3 DNA is TGTGCCAGCAGTTTATTAACCCGGAGGGCTGGGGCCAACGTCCTGACTTTC. The V gene is TRBV28, the J gene TRBJ2-6; possibly TRBD2 for D (6 bases). V was trimmed by 1 base and J by 2 bases, leaving 12 bases between them. Germline CDR1 reads MDHEN; CDR2 reads SYDVKM. CDR3 length: 17 amino acids. Together with reference TRBV28 and TRBJ2-6, the CDR3 gives the full variable domain: DVKVTQSSRYLVKRTGEKVFLECVQDMDHENMFWYRQDPGLGLRLIYFSYDVKMKEKGDIPEGYSVSREKKERFSLILESASTNQTSMYLCASSLLTRRAGANVLTFGAGSRLTVL.

The chain joins TRBV7-2 to TRBJ2-5; 8 bases are shared with TRBD1. The CDR3 consists of 16 residues. V lost 5 bases to trimming and J lost 4 bases; unmatched junction nucleotides: 12. Germline V lookup: CDR1 SGHTA, CDR2 FQGNSA. The CDR3, as DNA: TGTGCCAGCAGCGGAACCGGGACAGGAGGGCGAGAGACCCAGTACTTC. Translation: CASSGTGTGGRETQYF.

The chain combines TRBV14 with TRBJ2-7; D is ambiguous. The V end was cut by 4 bases, the J end by 2 bases, with 6 bases between. The CDR3 is 12 residues long. The germline gives CDR1 SGHDN, CDR2 FVKESK. CDR3 loop: CASSPSAYEQYF. CDR3 DNA: TGTGCCAGCAGCCCCTCCGCCTACGAGCAGTACTTC.

The chain links TRBV7-3 to TRBJ2-3, with 11 bases fitting TRBD2. The CDR3 is made up of 16 amino acids. Trimming at V came to 3 bases and at J to 1 base, leaving 3 bases not matched to a gene. The germline V gene has CDR1 SGHTA and CDR2 FQGTGA. CDR3 loop: CASSFVSGGGTDTQYF. The CDR3 DNA reads as TGTGCCAGCAGCTTTGTTAGCGGGGGGGGCACAGATACGCAGTATTTT.

The CDR3 is CASENYYEQYF. Written as DNA, the CDR3 is TGTGCCAGCGAGAACTACTACGAGCAGTACTTC. The chain employs TRBV28 and TRBJ2-7; D remains ambiguous. Germline loops: CDR1 MDHEN, CDR2 SYDVKM. This CDR3 contains 11 residues. Trimming took 8 bases from V and 3 from J, leaving 8 bases between them.

The J gene is TRBJ1-2, the V gene TRBV28, with TRBD1 matching 11 bases. The CDR3 runs to 15 residues. The ends lost 4 bases at V and 8 bases at J; junction bases unmatched: 9. Looked up from germline, CDR1 is MDHEN and CDR2 is SYDVKM. CDR3 residues: CASSSPGQGVYGYTF. The CDR3 DNA reads as TGTGCCAGCAGTTCTCCGGGACAGGGGGTTTACGGCTACACCTTC.

The J gene is TRBJ1-2, the V gene TRBV4-2; tentative D call: TRBD1 (6 bases). Germline V gives CDR1 LGHNA, CDR2 YNFKEQ. Trimming removed 3 bases at V and 5 bases at J, with 25 bases between. This CDR3 comprises 18 residues. CDR3 in DNA: TGTGCCAGCAGCCAGCCCGACCTACAGGGATTAATTCGTTATGGCTACACCTTC. Protein product: CASSQPDLQGLIRYGYTF.

This clone was recorded only once. The chain is built from TRBV9 and TRBJ2-7, with TRBD1 matching 7 bases. V trimming: 3 bases; J trimming: 3 bases; junction bases outside the gene matches: 12. Germline V gene data show CDR1 as SGDLS and CDR2 as YYNGEE. This CDR3 has 16 amino acids. CDR3 in DNA: TGTGCCAGCAGCGCCGGCGTGACAGGGATGTTCTACGAGCAGTACTTC. Translated: CASSAGVTGMFYEQYF.

The rearrangement links TRBV3-1 (or the pseudogene TRBV3-2) to TRBJ2-1; 10 nucleotides align to TRBD2. V was pared by 6 bases and J by 4 bases, with 6 bases of the junction left unmatched. The CDR3 extends over 15 amino acids. Germline CDR1 is LGHDT and CDR2 is YNNKEL (reference sequence). CDR3 amino acids: CASRRLAGPYNEQFF. The DNA for the CDR3 is TGTGCCAGCAGACGACTAGCGGGCCCTTACAATGAGCAGTTCTTC.

This chain links TRBV6-2 or TRBV6-3 with TRBJ2-2, with D uncertain. Trimming removed 4 bases from V and 0 bases from J, with 12 bases in between. In germline, CDR1 is MNHEY, CDR2 SVGEGT. CDR3 length equals 16 residues. This CDR3 is CASSSGFRTNTGELFF. The CDR3 nucleotides are TGTGCCAGCAGTTCAGGATTCAGAACGAACACCGGGGAGCTGTTTTTT.

The chain links TRBV6-2 or TRBV6-3 to TRBJ2-3, with 16 bases identical to TRBD2. The CDR3 contains 19 residues. The germline V gene encodes CDR1 MNHEY and CDR2 SVGEGT. The ends lost 6 bases at V and 1 base at J; junction bases unmatched: 10. The CDR3 nucleotides are TGTGCCAGCAGCTTCCCCTCCGGGACTAGCGGGGGGGGCACAGATACGCAGTATTTT. Its translation is CASSFPSGTSGGGTDTQYF.

The rearrangement joins TRBV7-8 to TRBJ2-1; 8 nucleotides align to TRBD1. Trimming took 0 bases from V and 16 from J; bases not matched to a gene: 8. CDR3 length equals 13 residues. Germline V gives CDR1 SGHVS, CDR2 FQNEAQ. The CDR3 DNA is TGTGCCAGCAGCTTAGCCCCCGGACAGGGAAGTTTCTTC. As protein: CASSLAPGQGSFF.

V usage is TRBV6-5 and J usage is TRBJ2-7; 12 bases are shared with TRBD1. Germline values: CDR1 MNHEY, CDR2 SVGAGI. The CDR3 length is 14 residues. V was clipped by 5 bases and J by 4 bases; unmatched bases: 3. This CDR3 is CASSRDRGLYEQYF. CDR3 nucleotides: TGTGCCAGCAGTCGGGACAGGGGGCTGTACGAGCAGTACTTC.

The chain employs TRBV3-1 (or the pseudogene TRBV3-2) and TRBJ2-1, with 8 positions matching TRBD2. The CDR3 extends over 15 amino acids. Germline assignment: CDR1 LGHDT and CDR2 YNNKEL (reference sequence). V dropped 4 bases and J dropped 10; count of bases not matched to a gene: 12. CDR3 amino acids: CASSPSGGHSREQFF. The CDR3 DNA sequence: TGTGCCAGCAGCCCCAGCGGGGGCCACTCTAGAGAGCAGTTCTTC.

The CDR3 is CASGGTGLDQPQHF. The CDR3, as DNA: TGTGCCAGCGGGGGGACAGGGTTGGATCAGCCCCAGCATTTT. This chain uses TRBV2 with TRBJ1-5, with TRBD1 identical over 9 bases. This CDR3 region has 14 residues. Germline CDR1 is SNHLY and CDR2 is FYNNEI. V shed 8 bases, J shed 5 bases, and the junction held 7 bases outside the gene matches.

This chain connects TRBV9 to TRBJ2-3; TRBD2 aligns across 14 bases. The CDR3 loop spans 17 amino acids. CDR1 is SGDLS, CDR2 YYNGEE, per germline. V dropped 0 bases and J dropped 3; count of bases not matched to a gene: 3. CDR3 sequence reads: CASSVGLAGGWTDTQYF. CDR3 nucleotide sequence: TGTGCCAGCAGCGTAGGACTAGCGGGGGGGTGGACAGATACGCAGTATTTT.

The chain has TRBV7-2 and TRBJ1-1; D uncertain. This CDR3 comprises 13 residues. Trimming took off 5 bases at V and 4 bases at J, with 11 bases between the two ends. Germline V lookup: CDR1 SGHTA, CDR2 FQGNSA. In DNA, the CDR3 is TGTGCCAGCAGCCCTACAGTCCTCACTGAAGCTTTCTTT. Protein product: CASSPTVLTEAFF.

The table lists this clone with a few counts. The chain is built from TRBV14 and TRBJ2-2, with 9 positions matching TRBD1. This CDR3 contains 18 residues. V lost 4 bases to trimming and J lost 5 bases; unmatched junction nucleotides: 14. Germline V gene lookup returns CDR1 SGHDN and CDR2 FVKESK. The CDR3 coding sequence is TGTGCCAGCAGCCTAGGCATAGTTGGGACAGGGAGGACCGGGGAGCTGTTTTTT. This sequence encodes CASSLGIVGTGRTGELFF.

A single count supports this clone. This sequence joins TRBV4-2 and TRBJ2-1, with 9 bases lining up with TRBD2. V trimming: 0 bases; J trimming: 6 bases; junction bases outside the gene matches: 3. The germline CDR1 and CDR2 sequences are LGHNA and YNFKEQ. The CDR3 consists of 15 residues. The CDR3: CASSQELAGVNEQFF. CDR3 bases: TGTGCCAGCAGCCAAGAATTAGCGGGGGTCAATGAGCAGTTCTTC.

The chain uses TRBV11-2 and TRBJ2-5; D is possibly TRBD1 (5 bases). V was pared by 6 bases and J by 4 bases, with 18 bases between. The germline gives CDR1 SGHAT, CDR2 FQNNGV. There are 15 residues in the CDR3. CDR3 bases: TGTGCCAGCAGTCTTACAGGTTTCGGTGGAGAGACCCAGTACTTC. Its translation: CASSLTGFGGETQYF.

The chain combines TRBV6-5 with TRBJ1-2; TRBD1 agrees at 10 bases. Germline V gene data show CDR1 as MNHEY and CDR2 as SVGAGI. The CDR3 length is 16 residues. The junction had 11 bases not matched to a gene; V was cut back by 2 bases and J by 8 bases. CDR3 region: CASSYGPPPGQGGYTF. CDR3 nucleotides: TGTGCCAGCAGTTACGGTCCCCCTCCGGGACAGGGGGGCTACACCTTC.

V gene TRBV7-2 combines with J gene TRBJ2-5; TRBD1 agrees at 7 bases. Germline lookup yields CDR1 SGHTA and CDR2 FQGNSA. V was clipped by 5 bases and J by 1 base; unmatched bases: 4. The CDR3 has 14 amino acids. CDR3 sequence: CASSLRTGQETQYF. CDR3 DNA sequence: TGTGCCAGCAGCCTTCGGACAGGCCAAGAGACCCAGTACTTC.

V and J are TRBV30 and TRBJ1-5, with 7 bases lining up with TRBD1. J lost 5 bases, V lost 5 bases, and 12 bases had no gene match. The germline V gene has CDR1 GTSNPN and CDR2 SVGIG (reference sequence). The CDR3 spans 15 residues. The CDR3 nucleotides read TGTGCCTGGGCAAGGGACAGCACGGGAGATCAGCCCCAGCATTTT. Its protein is CAWARDSTGDQPQHF.

This chain links TRBV18 with TRBJ2-2, with no clear D. The V and J ends lost 5 bases and 3 bases respectively, with 4 bases between them. Germline V lookup: CDR1 KGHSH, CDR2 LQKENI. The CDR3 has 12 amino acids. The CDR3 coding sequence is TGTGCCAGCTCATCCTACACCGGGGAGCTGTTTTTT. Encoded protein: CASSSYTGELFF.

This rearrangement joins TRBV7-2 to TRBJ2-5, with D possibly being TRBD2 (6 bases). V was cut by 5 bases and J by 2 bases, with 9 bases left in between. This CDR3 comprises 13 residues. Germline CDR1 SGHTA, CDR2 FQGNSA. CDR3 sequence reads: CASSRDSQETQYF. The CDR3 coding sequence is TGTGCCAGCAGCCGGGACTCACAAGAGACCCAGTACTTC.